What follows describes a single TCR beta chain. Its target is not known. The sample originates from a study of T cell clones after liver transplantation. Study-level background: HCV positivity affected three of eight recipients; the rest lacked autoimmune or viral indications. Timepoints were pre-transplant, pre-withdrawal, and after withdrawal was completed or failed. Standard immunosuppression, with no induction, continued until 12-24 months after transplant.

The data were produced by immunoSEQ multiplex PCR, yet TCRdb's version contains in-frame clones alone and is incomplete. The data contain 90,000 to 120,000 clones, approximately 78% of them singletons. The germline V gene has CDR1 MNHNS and CDR2 SASEGT. This CDR3 has 14 residues. V was pared by 6 bases and J by 2 bases, with 13 bases between. Study-wide findings and caveats: Rather than being deleted, graft donor-reactive T cells may have moved into the graft.

The receptor was derived from a human donor who received a liver transplant. This chain links TRBV6-1 with TRBJ1-2; no reliable D call. The sequenced sample was CD4+ T cells from blood, obtained before liver transplant. DNA of the CDR3: TGTGCCAGCAGGCGAGAGATAATCAACTATGGCTACACCTTC. Its translation: CASRREIINYGYTF.